This T cell receptor (beta chain) was recorded in a study of CD8 T cells in ankylosing spondylitis. Findings and limits, study-wide: The clones that were linked to disease were reported to be significantly enriched in matched synovial fluid samples from ankylosing spondylitis patients. The study identified a TCR beta motif of under ten highly homologous variants that appeared characteristic of ankylosing spondylitis blood. Certain motif variants had earlier been reported in reactive arthritis synovial fluid and blood. Clones that were linked to disease were CD8+ and were relatively rare in peripheral blood.

The authors made TCR beta libraries by quantitative 5'-RACE with molecular barcodes. A single record per CDR3 protein comes from TCRdb applying MiXCR to the 5' RACE reads. The sample holds fewer than 650,000 distinct CDR3 sequences, roughly 13% seen once. A note on this clonotype: Its specificity is not known.

V shed 3 bases, J shed 7 bases, and the junction held 11 bases outside the gene matches. The V gene's germline CDR1 is DFQATT and CDR2 SNEGSKA (reference sequence). The CDR3 consists of 15 residues. The receptor was derived from a male donor with ankylosing spondylitis. V usage is TRBV20-1 and J usage is TRBJ2-1, with 8 bases that match TRBD2. The sample was blood, either unsorted or a sorted T cell fraction (not recorded which). CDR3 sequence (DNA): TGCAGTGCTAGGGAACTAGCGGTCCCTTATAATGAGCAGTTCTTC. Its protein product is CSARELAVPYNEQFF.